The entry below describes one TCR beta chain. Each participant's cohort was designated according to participant-reported clinical history. In the original analysis: Reference gene primer amplification yielded estimated nucleated cell counts. TCRdb's table, derived via immunoSEQ multiplex PCR, lists solely in-frame clones and lacks some. V and J calls and clone size are as listed in that table; D and trimming were resolved from the DNA. Of roughly 300,000 clones listed, 86% are singletons. These data belong to a study of blood T cell repertoires in COVID-19. The CDR3 is 15 amino acids. Germline V gene data show CDR1 as SGHNT and CDR2 as YENEEA. V was pared by 4 bases and J by 8 bases, with 10 bases of the junction left unmatched.

This TCR was sampled from a young man who had recovered from COVID-19. The chain couples TRBV11-3 to TRBJ2-1, with 8 bases matching TRBD2. The specimen sequenced was PBMCs or T cells enriched from blood (not recorded which). The CDR3 loop reads CASSSGLVGGDEQFF. In DNA form, the CDR3 reads TGTGCCAGCAGCTCAGGACTAGTCGGGGGGGATGAGCAGTTCTTC.